These 3 T cell receptor beta chains were all obtained from the same sample, sequenced in a study of shared clonotypes between healthy human individuals (dated by TCRdb to 2018 to 2020). Preparation of the library involved the immunoSEQ multiplex PCR assay. TCRdb's version of the immuneACCESS table is confined to in-frame rearrangements and falls short of the full clone set. An unresolved V gene accounts for under half of the shortfall where checked; the remainder is of unknown origin. Here the sample has about 1,500,000 clones; roughly 96% occur a single time. Roughly 1.2% of the sample is in the top ten clones. The sample taken for sequencing was naive CD4+ T cells sorted from blood. Reading the label with the study, this specimen's cell subset or site is: CD45RA+ positively selected. The receptor source for this set is a man in his thirties or forties in good health.

The chain employs TRBV30 and TRBJ1-2; D gene unclear. Trimming removed 7 bases at V and 2 bases at J, with 14 bases between. Germline lookup yields CDR1 GTSNPN and CDR2 SVGIG (reference sequence). CDR3 length equals 13 residues. The DNA of the CDR3 is TGTGCCTTGGGTTCCCAGAGAAACTATGGCTACACCTTC. Translated: CALGSQRNYGYTF.

This chain links TRBV30 with TRBJ2-3; no reliable D call. The germline gives CDR1 GTSNPN, CDR2 SVGIG (reference sequence). Trimming shortened V by 5 bases and J by 8 bases, and 14 bases separated the two germline ends. This CDR3 region has 12 residues. The CDR3 coding sequence is TGTGCCTGGGGGCCCAGGTCGGCTACGCAGTATTTT. Amino acid sequence: CAWGPRSATQYF.

The chain carries TRBV5-1 and TRBJ2-3; D assignment may be TRBD1 or TRBD2 (5 bases each). Deletions cut 7 bases from V and 8 bases from J, with 20 bases between. The CDR3 has 14 amino acids. The germline V gene encodes CDR1 SGHRS and CDR2 YFSETQ. CDR3 amino acids: CASAPGTEDSTQYF. DNA of the CDR3: TGCGCCAGCGCCCCAGGGACCGAAGATAGTACGCAGTATTTT. Supplemented by reference TRBV5-1 and TRBJ2-3, the full variable domain reads KAGVTQTPRYLIKTRGQQVTLSCSPISGHRSVSWYQQTPGQGLQFLFEYFSETQRNKGNFPGRFSGRQFSNSRSEMNVSTLELGDSALYLCASAPGTEDSTQYFGPGTRLTVL.